These 27 T cell receptor beta chains originate from one sample sequenced in a study of T cells in women clearing cervical HPV infection. Repertoires were generated with immunoSEQ multiplex PCR, while TCRdb's copy carries only in-frame clones and drops some. This sample's table has approximately 40,000 clones. The sequenced sample was blood buffy coat. The origin of the receptors is a woman between 18 and 70 years old with a cervical HPV16 infection that either progressed to CIN3+ or cleared (not recorded which).

Of note for this clone: Germline and junction disagree at one end, which may indicate a read error. The sequenced part of the CDR3 DNA is TGTGCCAGCAGCTCTACAATCAGGGGGCGGTCTGAC. It specifies CASSSTIRGRSD. The whole CDR3 protein reads CASSSTIRGRSDAFF. The chain recombines TRBV11-2 with TRBJ1-1, with 8 bases lining up with TRBD1. The CDR3 goes on 3 residues after the read ends, and that part is filled in from the germline J gene. CDR1 is SGHAT and CDR2 is FQNNGV in the germline V gene. The CDR3 spans 15 residues.

Note on this clone: The observed sequence ends 3 residues before the CDR3 terminus, with the missing tail filled in from the germline J gene. The chain is built from TRBV7-9 and TRBJ1-1, with D unresolved. Germline V gene lookup returns CDR1 SEHNR and CDR2 FQNEAQ (reference sequence). The CDR3 length is 11 residues. The chain's CDR3 is CASSLGLDAFF. CDR3 bases read: TGTGCCAGCAGCTTAGGGTTAGAT.

On this clone: From the germline J gene comes the end of the CDR3, since the read stops 3 residues before it. The rearrangement links TRBV7-8 to TRBJ2-3, with 10 bases that match TRBD2. V lost 1 base to trimming and J lost 2 bases; unmatched junction nucleotides: 6. This CDR3 is built from 17 residues. Per the germline V gene, CDR1 is SGHVS and CDR2 is FQNEAQ. This chain's CDR3 is CASSLDGLAETTDTQYF. The covered CDR3 bases are TGTGCCAGCAGCTTAGACGGACTAGCGGAGACCACAGATACG.

On this clone: The read terminates 3 residues ahead of where the CDR3 ends, so the germline J gene completes it. The chain combines TRBV30 with TRBJ1-2; TRBD1 might be the D (5 bases). This CDR3 region has 11 residues. Germline-derived CDR1 and CDR2 are GTSNPN and SVGIG (reference sequence). V lost 2 bases to trimming and J lost 4 bases, with 5 bases between them. CDR3 loop: CAWSQGYGYTF. CDR3 DNA (partial): TGTGCCTGGAGTCAGGGCTATGGC.

Notes on this clone: The CDR3 end falls 3 residues outside the read, so it is completed with the germline J gene. The chain has TRBV19 and TRBJ2-7; TRBD2 aligns across 9 bases. The germline gives CDR1 LNHDA, CDR2 SQIVND (reference sequence). The CDR3 loop spans 12 amino acids. The V segment lost 5 bases and the J segment 5 bases; nucleotides outside the gene matches: 1. Partial CDR3 DNA: TGTGCCAGTAGTGGCGGGAGGGACGAG. Translation gives CASSGGRDE. The full-length CDR3 reads as CASSGGRDEQYF.

A remark on this clone: The CDR3 end lies 3 residues beyond the end of the read and is filled in from the germline J gene. The V and J genes are TRBV10-3 and TRBJ1-6; TRBD1 is a possible D gene (5 bases). V dropped 0 bases and J dropped 6 bases, with 9 bases sitting between them. Germline V gene data show CDR1 as ENHRY and CDR2 as SYGVKD. CDR3 length equals 15 residues. CDR3 protein: CAISESGQGNSPLHF. Partial CDR3 DNA: TGTGCCATCAGTGAGTCGGGGCAGGGTAATTCACCC.

A note on this clone: The read finishes 3 residues shy of the CDR3 end, and the germline J gene is used to complete it. The rearrangement links TRBV4-2 to TRBJ2-5, with TRBD2 matching over 8 bases. V lost 0 bases, J lost 1 base, and 7 bases stayed unmatched. Per germline, CDR1 LGHNA and CDR2 YNFKEQ. This CDR3 contains 17 residues. Incomplete CDR3 DNA: TGTGCCAGCAGCCAAGAGGGCGCGGGGGGAGTCCAAGAGACC. Protein sequence: CASSQEGAGGVQET. The entire CDR3 reads CASSQEGAGGVQETQYF.

Remarks on this clone: Read data end 3 residues before the CDR3 end; the end is taken from the germline J gene. The chain is built from TRBV4-1 and TRBJ2-1; 8 nucleotides match TRBD1. The CDR3 spans 17 residues. The germline V gene encodes CDR1 MGHRA and CDR2 YSYEKL. V was clipped by 0 bases and J by 2 bases; unmatched bases: 6. The CDR3 bases that were read are TGCGCCAGCAGCCAAGATCCTGGGACAGGAACCTACAATGAG. This codes for CASSQDPGTGTYNE. The whole CDR3 region reads CASSQDPGTGTYNEQFF.

Concerning this clone: The sequence runs out 3 residues before the end of the CDR3; the remainder is reconstructed from the germline J gene. V and J are TRBV5-1 and TRBJ2-5, with 7 bases fitting TRBD1. Per the germline V gene, CDR1 is SGHRS and CDR2 is YFSETQ. CDR3 length: 15 residues. The junction had 5 bases not matched to a gene; V was cut back by 0 bases and J by 3 bases. CDR3 in amino acids: CASSLGRGIEETQYF. CDR3 bases read: TGCGCCAGCAGCTTGGGCAGGGGGATTGAAGAGACC.

Notes on this clone: The observed sequence ends 3 residues before the CDR3 terminus, with the missing tail filled in from the germline J gene. The rearrangement joins TRBV19 to TRBJ1-2; 7 positions agree with TRBD1. The CDR3 is 15 residues long. Unmatched junction bases numbered 10, after V lost 5 bases and J lost 4 bases. Germline V gene data show CDR1 as LNHDA and CDR2 as SQIVND (reference sequence). The DNA read from the CDR3 is TGTGCCAGTAGTCCGCGACAGGGTTTCAGCTATGGC. Translating gives CASSPRQGFSYG. The full CDR3 protein reads CASSPRQGFSYGYTF.

Regarding this clone: The CDR3 goes on 3 residues after the read ends, and that part is filled in from the germline J gene. This chain links TRBV11-2 with TRBJ1-2; no firm D call. The CDR3 is made up of 11 amino acids. Germline-derived CDR1 and CDR2 are SGHAT and FQNNGV. V was trimmed by 6 bases and J by 7 bases, leaving 9 bases between them. The sequenced part of the CDR3 DNA is TGTGCCAGCAGTCACGACACTGGC. Translation gives CASSHDTG. The full CDR3 is CASSHDTGYTF.

Of note for this clone: The sequenced fragment ends 3 residues before the CDR3 boundary, so the rest is inferred from the germline J gene. The chain couples TRBV10-3 to TRBJ1-5; 8 positions agree with TRBD1. Germline CDR1 is ENHRY and CDR2 is SYGVKD. The junction had 8 bases not matched to a gene; V was cut back by 6 bases and J by 7 bases. The length of the CDR3 is 14 residues. Incomplete CDR3 DNA: TGTGCCATCAGCGCACAGGGGGATAGCCAGCCC. Its translation is CAISAQGDSQP. The complete CDR3 protein is CAISAQGDSQPQHF.

Concerning this clone: Coverage ceases 3 residues before the CDR3 finishes, and the germline J gene fills in the end. J is TRBJ2-5 and V is TRBV4-1; 9 bases fit TRBD1. Trimming removed 4 bases from V and 4 bases from J; junction bases left unmatched: 10. The CDR3 contains 16 residues. Per the germline V gene, CDR1 is MGHRA and CDR2 is YSYEKL. The sequenced part of the CDR3 DNA is TGCGCCAGCAGCCCCGGACAGGGGATTGGGAGAGAGACC. Translation: CASSPGQGIGRET. The entire CDR3 sequence reads CASSPGQGIGRETQYF.

As to this clone: The read stops 3 residues short of the end of the CDR3; the missing end is completed from the germline J gene. The V gene is TRBV19, the J gene TRBJ2-5, with D possibly matching TRBD1 (6 bases). Germline lookup yields CDR1 LNHDA and CDR2 SQIVND (reference sequence). Deletions cut 5 bases from V and 2 bases from J, with 12 bases between. This CDR3 has 14 residues. This CDR3 reads CASSPRQVQETQYF. CDR3 DNA (partial): TGTGCCAGTAGTCCCAGACAGGTTCAAGAGACC.

With respect to this clone: Coverage ceases 3 residues before the CDR3 finishes, and the germline J gene fills in the end. The J gene is TRBJ2-1, the V gene TRBV20-1, with TRBD2 identical over 9 bases. V was pared by 0 bases and J by 1 base, with 4 bases of the junction left unmatched. From germline, CDR1 is DFQATT and CDR2 SNEGSKA (reference sequence). This CDR3 comprises 16 residues. The CDR3 spells CSAREGSGRSYNEQFF. Partial CDR3 DNA: TGCAGTGCTAGAGAGGGGAGCGGGAGGTCCTACAATGAG.

Comments on this clone: The CDR3 end falls 3 residues outside the read, so it is completed with the germline J gene. This rearrangement joins TRBV4-1 to TRBJ1-5; TRBD1 is a possible D gene (5 bases). The CDR3 spans 15 residues. Germline loops: CDR1 MGHRA, CDR2 YSYEKL. The V end was cut by 4 bases, the J end by 4 bases, with 14 bases between. The sequenced CDR3 bases are TGCGCCAGCAGCCTCCATCTGGGGGGGAATCAGCCC. It encodes CASSLHLGGNQP. The full CDR3 is CASSLHLGGNQPQHF.

On this clone: The CDR3 end lies 3 residues beyond the end of the read and is filled in from the germline J gene. The chain combines TRBV7-9 with TRBJ1-1, with a weak D call TRBD1 (5 bases). Per the germline V gene, CDR1 is SEHNR and CDR2 is FQNEAQ (reference sequence). With 1 base removed from V and 7 bases from J, the gap between germline ends came to 10 bases. This CDR3 is 13 amino acids long. CDR3 protein: CASSLGEGVEAFF. The covered CDR3 bases are TGTGCCAGCAGCTTAGGTGAAGGGGTTGAA.

Worth noting for this clone: The CDR3 end falls 3 residues outside the read, so it is completed with the germline J gene. The chain uses TRBV6-4 and TRBJ2-3; D unclear. The CDR3 contains 13 residues. Germline V gene sequence: CDR1 MRHNA, CDR2 SNTAGT. Between the trimmed V and J ends, which lost 2 bases and 0 bases, there was a span of 3 bases. This chain's CDR3 is CASSDRSTDTQYF. CDR3 DNA, as far as it was read: TGTGCCAGCAGTGACCGGAGCACAGATACG.

A word on this clone: The CDR3 end lies 3 residues beyond the end of the read and is filled in from the germline J gene. The J gene is TRBJ2-7, the V gene TRBV20-1; TRBD2 matches at 13 bases. This CDR3 is built from 17 residues. Germline-derived CDR1 and CDR2 are DFQATT and SNEGSKA (reference sequence). V shed 0 bases, J shed 3 bases, and the junction held 8 bases outside the gene matches. CDR3 protein: CSARETSGRPFHYEQYF. The part of the CDR3 DNA that was read is TGCAGTGCTAGAGAGACTAGCGGGAGGCCATTCCACTACGAG.

Of note for this clone: The missing CDR3 end, 3 residues past where the read stops, is filled in from the germline J gene. The J gene is TRBJ1-1, the V gene TRBV11-2; weak D call: TRBD1 (6 bases). The V end was cut by 4 bases, the J end by 3 bases, with 9 bases between. CDR1 is SGHAT, CDR2 FQNNGV, per germline. This CDR3 contains 13 residues. The covered CDR3 bases are TGTGCCAGCAGCTCACAGGGTGACACTGAA. It yields the protein CASSSQGDTE. The full CDR3 is CASSSQGDTEAFF. Full variable domain (rest looked up from reference TRBV11-2 and TRBJ1-1): EAGVAQSPRYKIIEKRQSVAFWCNPISGHATLYWYQQILGQGPKLLIQFQNNGVVDDSQLPKDRFSAERLKGVDSTLKIQPAKLEDSAVYLCASSSQGDTEAFFGQGTRLTVV.

As for this clone: The read is 3 residues too short to cover the CDR3 end, so that end is filled in from the germline J gene. The chain uses TRBV7-9 and TRBJ1-1; no definite D call. This CDR3 comprises 13 residues. Germline loops: CDR1 SEHNR, CDR2 FQNEAQ (reference sequence). CDR3 protein: CASGRPDSYEAFF. The covered CDR3 bases are TGTGCCAGCGGGCGTCCGGATTCCTACGAG. Full variable domain (missing parts from reference TRBV7-9 and TRBJ1-1): DTGVSQNPRHKITKRGQNVTFRCDPISEHNRLYWYRQTLGQGPEFLTYFQNEAQLEKSRLLSDRFSAERPKGSFSTLEIQRTEQGDSAMYLCASGRPDSYEAFFGQGTRLTVV.

With regard to this clone: The CDR3 goes on 3 residues after the read ends, and that part is filled in from the germline J gene. The rearrangement uses TRBV18 and TRBJ1-4; D uncertain. CDR1 and CDR2 from the germline V gene are KGHSH and LQKENI. The CDR3 runs to 15 residues. With 3 bases removed from V and 0 bases from J, the gap between germline ends came to 8 bases. Partial CDR3 DNA: TGTGCCAGCTCACCTCAGGCGTCAACTAATGAAAAA. Translation: CASSPQASTNEK. The entire CDR3 protein reads CASSPQASTNEKLFF.

Details on this clone: The DNA ends 3 residues before the CDR3 does, and the rest of the CDR3 is filled in from the germline J gene. The genes are TRBV28 and TRBJ1-2, with D perhaps matching TRBD1 (6 bases). Germline V gene sequence: CDR1 MDHEN, CDR2 SYDVKM. The CDR3 spans 14 residues. CDR3 DNA (partial): TGTGCCAGCAGTTTGGACAGTGGCCTTAGGGGC. It is translated as CASSLDSGLRG. The whole CDR3 protein reads CASSLDSGLRGYTF.

Comments on this clone: The sequenced fragment ends 3 residues before the CDR3 boundary, so the rest is inferred from the germline J gene. The V gene is TRBV29-1, the J gene TRBJ2-7; tentatively, D is TRBD1 (6 bases). Deletions cut 7 bases from V and 2 bases from J, with 15 bases between. There are 13 residues in the CDR3. CDR1 and CDR2 (germline): SQVTM, ANQGSEA. The sequenced part of the CDR3 DNA is TGCAGCGCCCGCGGCGAGGGGGCCTACGAG. Translated: CSARGEGAYE. The whole CDR3 sequence reads CSARGEGAYEQYF.

Turning to this clone: The CDR3 is cut off 3 residues early in the read; its end comes from the germline J gene. V gene TRBV5-1 combines with J gene TRBJ1-6; 8 bases match TRBD1. The CDR3 is 16 residues long. Looked up from germline, CDR1 is SGHRS and CDR2 is YFSETQ. V dropped 2 bases and J dropped 7; count of bases not matched to a gene: 8. CDR3 amino acids: CASSFQGQGVNSPLHF. CDR3 DNA (partial): TGCGCCAGCAGCTTTCAAGGACAGGGAGTCAATTCACCC.

Comments on this clone: Sequencing ends 3 residues short of the CDR3 end; the germline J gene provides the rest. The rearrangement joins TRBV19 to TRBJ2-6; 7 nucleotides line up with TRBD1. V lost 8 bases to trimming and J lost 0 bases; unmatched junction nucleotides: 7. This CDR3 has 16 amino acids. From germline, CDR1 is LNHDA and CDR2 SQIVND (reference sequence). The CDR3 sequence: CASRTGYLSGANVLTF. The covered CDR3 bases are TGTGCCAGTCGGACAGGATATCTCTCTGGGGCCAACGTC. Complete variable domain (other parts from reference TRBV19 and TRBJ2-6): DGGITQSPKYLFRKEGQNVTLSCEQNLNHDAMYWYRQDPGQGLRLIYYSQIVNDFQKGDIAEGYSVSREKKESFPLTVTSAQKNPTAFYLCASRTGYLSGANVLTFGAGSRLTVL.

On this clone itself: The CDR3 extends 3 residues past the end of the read, so its final part is completed from the germline J gene. This rearrangement joins TRBV30 to TRBJ1-1; no definite D call. Trimming removed 0 bases at V and 7 bases at J, with 6 bases between. This CDR3 has 11 residues. Germline V lookup: CDR1 GTSNPN, CDR2 SVGIG (reference sequence). CDR3 region: CAWSVLHEAFF. The CDR3 DNA, read in part, is TGTGCCTGGAGTGTACTACATGAA.